The 9 T cell receptor beta chains reported below all come from one sample, sequenced in a study of T cell changes during pregnancy in multiple sclerosis. The data were produced by immunoSEQ multiplex PCR, yet TCRdb's version contains in-frame clones alone and is incomplete. The data hold roughly 89,000 clones, with about 93% observed a single time. Specimen: peripheral blood, collected in the first trimester of pregnancy. The origin of the receptors is a female donor with multiple sclerosis, enrolled in a pregnancy study.

The J gene is TRBJ1-4, the V gene TRBV4-1; D is unclear. Trimming stripped 0 bases from V and 7 bases from J, with 6 bases between. The CDR3 loop spans 13 amino acids. Per germline, CDR1 MGHRA and CDR2 YSYEKL. CDR3 nucleotide sequence: TGCGCCAGCAGCCAAGAATCGGTTGAAAAACTGTTTTTT. As protein: CASSQESVEKLFF.

Concerning this clone itself: Mismatch with germline at one junction end may stem from a read error. The rearrangement uses TRBV7-7 and TRBJ1-3, with a tentative D call TRBD1 (5 bases). This CDR3 region has 13 residues. Germline values: CDR1 SSHAT, CDR2 FNYEAQ (reference sequence). The CDR3 coding sequence is TGTGCTAGCAGCTTAACGTGGGGGGACACCATATATTTT. It is translated as CASSLTWGDTIYF.

This sequence joins TRBV4-1 and TRBJ2-7, with D uncertain. CDR3 length: 13 residues. Germline V gene sequence: CDR1 MGHRA, CDR2 YSYEKL. The V gene lost 0 bases and the J gene lost 0 bases, with 3 bases spanning the gap. The CDR3 bases are TGCGCCAGCAGCCAAGAGAGCTCCTACGAGCAGTACTTC. It encodes CASSQESSYEQYF.

This clone was found a few times. This chain uses TRBV5-1 with TRBJ2-7, with TRBD1 as a possible D gene (6 bases). Deletions cut 4 bases from V and 6 bases from J, with 20 bases between. The V gene's germline CDR1 is SGHRS and CDR2 YFSETQ. CDR3 length: 15 residues. The CDR3, as DNA: TGCGCCAGCAGCGCCGCACAGGGCCCCCATCGCGAGCAGTACTTC. Translated, it gives CASSAAQGPHREQYF.

The chain recombines TRBV15 with TRBJ1-4; the D gene is possibly TRBD1 (5 bases). Trimming pared 6 bases from V and 5 bases from J, leaving 13 bases between. Germline V CDR1 and CDR2: LNHNV, YYDKDF (reference sequence). This CDR3 has 14 amino acids. The CDR3 is CATRPVGGNEKLFF. The CDR3 DNA is TGTGCCACCAGACCGGTGGGGGGAAATGAAAAACTGTTTTTT.

This clone showed up just a few times. J is TRBJ1-1 and V is TRBV18; D gene unclear. The CDR3 sequence is 14 residues long. Trimming removed 2 bases at V and 1 base at J, with 8 bases between. Germline CDR1 and CDR2: KGHSH and LQKENI. In nucleotides, the CDR3 is TGTGCCAGCTCACCATCGTCGGGGAACACTGAAGCTTTCTTT. Its protein is CASSPSSGNTEAFF.

The chain joins TRBV5-6 to TRBJ2-5; the match to TRBD2 covers 10 bases. V shed 1 base, J shed 4 bases, and the junction held 4 bases outside the gene matches. The germline gives CDR1 SGHDT, CDR2 YYEEEE. The length of the CDR3 is 15 residues. CDR3 loop: CASSLLVAGGETQYF. Written as DNA, the CDR3 is TGTGCCAGCAGCTTGCTGGTAGCGGGGGGAGAGACCCAGTACTTC. Supplemented by reference TRBV5-6 and TRBJ2-5, the full variable domain reads DAGVTQSPTHLIKTRGQQVTLRCSPKSGHDTVSWYQQALGQGPQFIFQYYEEEERQRGNFPDRFSGHQFPNYSSELNVNALLLGDSALYLCASSLLVAGGETQYFGPGTRLLVL.

The rearrangement uses TRBV7-8 and TRBJ2-3; 9 bases match TRBD2. The V gene end was trimmed by 4 bases and the J gene end by 5 bases; junction bases not matched to a gene: 7. This CDR3 region has 15 residues. Germline V gene data show CDR1 as SGHVS and CDR2 as FQNEAQ. CDR3 region: CASSSISGGLDTQYF. The CDR3 DNA is TGTGCCAGCAGCTCGATTAGCGGGGGATTAGATACGCAGTATTTT. Full variable domain (outside the CDR3, taken from reference TRBV7-8 and TRBJ2-3): GAGVSQSPRYKVAKRGQDVALRCDPISGHVSLFWYQQALGQGPEFLTYFQNEAQLDKSGLPSDRFFAERPEGSVSTLKIQRTQQEDSAVYLCASSSISGGLDTQYFGPGTRLTVL.

The chain recombines TRBV19 with TRBJ2-7; D might be TRBD2 (5 bases). Trimming removed 9 bases at V and 0 bases at J, with 15 bases between. Germline V gives CDR1 LNHDA, CDR2 SQIVND (reference sequence). CDR3 length equals 14 residues. In DNA form, the CDR3 reads TGTGCCAGCTCTATACGAGGGAGCTCCTACGAGCAGTACTTC. Translation gives CASSIRGSSYEQYF.